One sample yielded the 26 T cell receptor beta chains listed below, sequenced in a study of patients and donors after allogeneic stem cell transplantation. TCRdb re-derived calls from the RT-PCR reads in MiXCR, one entry per CDR3 protein. Of 900,000 to 1,000,000 distinct CDR3 sequences in the sample, under 20% were seen once. The material sequenced was blood, either unsorted or a sorted T cell fraction (not recorded which). These receptor sequences come from a human donor who was either an allogeneic HSCT recipient or a stem cell or donor lymphocyte infusion donor (not recorded which). It is not recorded whose cells these are; they may come from a transplant donor.

A few counts support this clonotype. This chain uses TRBV5-1 with TRBJ2-7; D is possibly TRBD1 (6 bases). The CDR3 has 17 amino acids. V lost 3 bases and J 6 bases, leaving 25 bases between the germline ends. The germline V gene encodes CDR1 SGHRS and CDR2 YFSETQ. As DNA, the CDR3 is TGCGCCAGCAGCTCGTTCCAGGGGAGCAAGAGTACCGGCGAGCAGTACTTC. Its protein is CASSSFQGSKSTGEQYF.

This sequence joins TRBV11-3 and TRBJ2-1; D gene ambiguous. The CDR3 covers 15 residues. Looked up from germline, CDR1 is SGHNT and CDR2 is YENEEA. Trimming shortened V by 1 base and J by 3 bases, and 10 bases separated the two germline ends. CDR3 coding DNA: TGTGCCAGCAGCTTAGTGGGCAGTCTCTACAATGAGCAGTTCTTC. Translation: CASSLVGSLYNEQFF.

This clonotype occurred many times. DNA for the CDR3: TGTGCCAGCGGCAGATCATACGAGCAGTACTTC. This gives the protein CASGRSYEQYF. This chain uses TRBV12-3 or TRBV12-4 with TRBJ2-7; no firm D call. With 8 bases removed from V and 4 bases from J, the gap between germline ends came to 9 bases. The CDR3 has 11 amino acids.

The rearrangement uses TRBV6-1 and TRBJ2-5, with TRBD1 matching over 7 bases. J lost 4 bases, V lost 5 bases, and 4 bases had no gene match. The CDR3 is 13 residues long. The germline gives CDR1 MNHNS, CDR2 SASEGT. The CDR3 coding sequence is TGTGCCAGCAGTACAGGGACAGCAGAGACCCAGTACTTC. Translated, it gives CASSTGTAETQYF.

This clonotype occurred a few times. V is TRBV11-2 and J is TRBJ2-7, with a possible D match to TRBD2 (5 bases). This CDR3 region has 11 residues. Germline assignment: CDR1 SGHAT and CDR2 FQNNGV. The V gene lost 5 bases and the J gene lost 6 bases, with 8 bases spanning the gap. The CDR3 is CASSEGPEQYF. CDR3 in DNA: TGTGCCAGCAGCGAGGGTCCCGAGCAGTACTTC.

This chain links TRBV4-3 with TRBJ2-3; maybe TRBD2 (6 bases). CDR1 and CDR2 (germline): LGHNA, YSLEER. This CDR3 has 17 amino acids. V gave up 2 bases and J gave up 1 base, with 16 bases separating them. CDR3 nucleotide sequence: TGCGCCAGCAGCCAATTCGTCGGGACTGGTGGCACAGATACGCAGTATTTT. This gives the protein CASSQFVGTGGTDTQYF.

This rearrangement joins TRBV12-3 or TRBV12-4 to TRBJ1-6; weak D call: TRBD1 (5 bases). CDR3 length equals 15 residues. The V end was cut by 3 bases, the J end by 9 bases, with 15 bases between. CDR3: CASSFGGLIRSPLHF. The CDR3 DNA follows: TGTGCCAGCAGTTTTGGGGGACTAATTCGTTCACCCCTCCACTTT.

This clonotype was detected a few times. The V call is TRBV6-2 or TRBV6-3, the J call TRBJ2-2; D ambiguous. The length of the CDR3 is 14 residues. CDR1 and CDR2 (germline): MNHEY, SVGEGT. V lost 0 bases and J 5 bases, leaving 7 bases between the germline ends. CDR3 coding DNA: TGTGCCAGCAGTTACTCGCAGGAAACCGGGGAGCTGTTTTTT. Its protein is CASSYSQETGELFF.

This rearrangement joins TRBV5-5 to TRBJ1-4, with D maybe TRBD1 (5 bases). V was clipped by 4 bases and J by 7 bases, with 14 bases between them. The CDR3 runs 14 residues. The germline CDR1 and CDR2 sequences are SGHKS and YYEKEE (reference sequence). The CDR3 nucleotides are TGTGCCAGCAGCGCTTTAGGGGTAACTGAAAAACTGTTTTTT. It encodes CASSALGVTEKLFF.

This clonotype was seen only a few times. The J gene is TRBJ1-5, the V gene TRBV5-1; D is unclear. The germline gives CDR1 SGHRS, CDR2 YFSETQ. V lost 1 base to trimming and J lost 4 bases, with 12 bases between them. The CDR3 sequence is 15 residues long. CDR3 in DNA: TGCGCCAGCAGCTTGCTTGGGCAGACTAATCAGCCCCAGCATTTT. Its translation: CASSLLGQTNQPQHF.

The V gene is TRBV24-1, the J gene TRBJ2-5; 7 bases line up with TRBD1. J was trimmed by 0 bases and V by 5 bases; bases with no gene match: 5. The CDR3 consists of 15 residues. Germline CDR1 is KGHDR and CDR2 is SFDVKD. DNA for the CDR3: TGTGCCACCAGTGGTAGACAGGGCAACCAAGAGACCCAGTACTTC. It codes for CATSGRQGNQETQYF.

This clonotype was counted only a few times. This sequence joins TRBV27 and TRBJ1-6; D perhaps matches TRBD1 (5 bases). This CDR3 has 14 residues. Trimming removed 4 bases from V and 7 bases from J, with 11 bases in between. CDR1 is MNHEY and CDR2 is SMNVEV in the germline V gene (reference sequence). DNA for the CDR3: TGTGCCAGCAGTTACGGGGGGAGCAATTCACCCCTCCACTTT. The encoded protein is CASSYGGSNSPLHF.

In this sample, this clonotype turned up a few times. CDR3: CATSASSTYEQYF. In DNA form, the CDR3 reads TGTGCCACCAGTGCTAGCTCTACCTACGAGCAGTACTTC. The V call is TRBV24-1, the J call TRBJ2-7; D possibly corresponds to TRBD2 (5 bases). V gave up 5 bases and J gave up 2 bases, with 9 bases separating them. The CDR3 totals 13 residues. Germline V lookup: CDR1 KGHDR, CDR2 SFDVKD.

This clonotype was seen a few times. The chain employs TRBV4-1 and TRBJ2-7, with D unclear. In germline, CDR1 is MGHRA, CDR2 YSYEKL. The CDR3 has 15 residues. Trimming shortened V by 2 bases and J by 1 base, and 12 bases separated the two germline ends. The CDR3 reads CASSQTTGFSYEQYF. CDR3 bases: TGCGCCAGCAGCCAAACAACCGGCTTTTCCTACGAGCAGTACTTC.

This clonotype was observed many times. The chain couples TRBV20-1 to TRBJ1-5; no clear D. V lost 0 bases to trimming and J lost 1 base, with 4 bases between them. The CDR3 loop spans 13 amino acids. Per the germline V gene, CDR1 is DFQATT and CDR2 is SNEGSKA (reference sequence). CDR3 amino acids: CSARDHSNQPQHF. The CDR3 region has the DNA TGCAGTGCTAGAGATCACAGCAATCAGCCCCAGCATTTT.

Concerning this clonotype: Likely a read error: the CDR3 ends without its conserved phenylalanine or tryptophan. The rearrangement links TRBV5-1 to TRBJ2-5; D ambiguous. The CDR3 is 13 residues long. Germline lookup yields CDR1 SGHRS and CDR2 YFSETQ. V was pared by 0 bases and J by 5 bases, with 8 bases between. CDR3 DNA: TGCGCCAGCAGCTTGGAAGTGTGGGAGACCCAGTACCTC. It is translated as CASSLEVWETQYL.

This clonotype has only a few counts. The J gene is TRBJ2-2, the V gene TRBV7-9, with 7 bases identical to TRBD1. In germline, CDR1 is SEHNR, CDR2 FQNEAQ (reference sequence). The V and J ends lost 5 bases and 11 bases, in that order; junction bases with no gene match: 5. The CDR3 length is 12 residues. The CDR3 DNA reads TGTGCCAGCAGCCGGGGACAGATCGAGCTGTTTTTT. It encodes CASSRGQIELFF. Using reference TRBV7-9 and TRBJ2-2 for the parts outside the CDR3, the full variable domain is DTGVSQNPRHKITKRGQNVTFRCDPISEHNRLYWYRQTLGQGPEFLTYFQNEAQLEKSRLLSDRFSAERPKGSFSTLEIQRTEQGDSAMYLCASSRGQIELFFGEGSRLTVL.

There are a few counts of this clonotype. J is TRBJ2-1 and V is TRBV6-5; 10 bases are a match to TRBD2. The CDR3 is 18 residues long. The ends lost 0 bases at V and 0 bases at J; junction bases unmatched: 5. CDR1 and CDR2 from the germline V gene are MNHEY and SVGAGI. This CDR3 is CASSYSLAGLSSYNEQFF. The CDR3 DNA reads as TGTGCCAGCAGTTACTCACTAGCGGGGCTGAGCTCCTACAATGAGCAGTTCTTC.

In this sample, this clonotype turned up many times. The V call is TRBV29-1, the J call TRBJ2-7; 7 bases match TRBD2. CDR1 is SQVTM and CDR2 is ANQGSEA in the germline V gene. Trimming at V came to 4 bases and at J to 0 bases, leaving 3 bases not matched to a gene. The CDR3 sequence is 13 residues long. Here the CDR3 DNA reads TGCAGCGTTGTAAGCGGGATCTCCTACGAGCAGTACTTC. It encodes CSVVSGISYEQYF.

The chain combines TRBV5-1 with TRBJ2-3; 8 nucleotides match TRBD2. The CDR3 loop spans 13 amino acids. Looked up from germline, CDR1 is SGHRS and CDR2 is YFSETQ. Trimming cost V 5 bases and J 7 bases; bases outside gene matches: 6. CDR3 in amino acids: CASSPGRGNTQYF. CDR3 nucleotides: TGCGCCAGCAGTCCCGGGAGGGGGAATACGCAGTATTTT.

The chain links TRBV29-1 to TRBJ2-2, with a tentative D call TRBD2 (5 bases). Trimming took 6 bases from V and 4 from J, leaving 12 bases between them. Per germline, CDR1 SQVTM and CDR2 ANQGSEA. This CDR3 has 13 amino acids. Here the CDR3 DNA reads TGCAGCGTGGGTGTCGGAGGCACCGGGGAGCTGTTTTTT. Amino acid sequence: CSVGVGGTGELFF.

There are a few counts of this clonotype. V usage is TRBV20-1 and J usage is TRBJ1-1, with D possibly being TRBD1 (6 bases). V dropped 0 bases and J dropped 0 bases, with 20 bases sitting between them. The CDR3 has 18 residues. The germline CDR1 and CDR2 sequences are DFQATT and SNEGSKA (reference sequence). The DNA for the CDR3 is TGCAGTGCTAGAGATTTTTGGACGGGGGCGAGAATGAACACTGAAGCTTTCTTT. Amino acid sequence: CSARDFWTGARMNTEAFF.

Only a few counts were recorded for this clonotype. V is TRBV20-1 and J is TRBJ1-2; D perhaps matches TRBD1 (6 bases). The V and J ends lost 2 bases and 6 bases respectively, with 16 bases between them. The length of the CDR3 is 14 residues. CDR1 DFQATT and CDR2 SNEGSKA come from the germline V gene (reference sequence). In nucleotides, the CDR3 is TGCAGTGCTAGAAAGGACAGCGTAGGCCATGGCTACACCTTC. Translating gives CSARKDSVGHGYTF.

The rearrangement links TRBV7-8 to TRBJ1-1; 9 positions match TRBD1. The junction had 7 bases not matched to a gene; V was cut back by 5 bases and J by 3 bases. This CDR3 comprises 15 residues. CDR1 is SGHVS and CDR2 is FQNEAQ in the germline V gene. The DNA of the CDR3 is TGTGCCAGCAGCGAACAGGGGGCGGTCTACACTGAAGCTTTCTTT. Amino acid sequence: CASSEQGAVYTEAFF.

The rearrangement links TRBV15 to TRBJ2-3; no definite D call. The CDR3 covers 15 residues. Trimming took 1 base from V and 4 from J, leaving 12 bases between them. Germline values: CDR1 LNHNV, CDR2 YYDKDF (reference sequence). Here the CDR3 reads CATSRVDPWPDTQYF. CDR3 coding DNA: TGTGCCACCAGCAGAGTGGACCCTTGGCCAGATACGCAGTATTTT.

In this sample, this clonotype turned up a few times. This chain connects TRBV5-4 to TRBJ1-2; possibly TRBD1 for D (5 bases). Germline loops: CDR1 SGHNT, CDR2 YYREEE (reference sequence). The V end was cut by 4 bases, the J end by 6 bases, with 25 bases between. The CDR3 consists of 17 residues. CDR3 sequence: CASSPGGAGGVTNGYTF. The DNA of the CDR3 is TGTGCCAGCAGCCCCGGCGGGGCGGGAGGGGTAACCAATGGCTACACCTTC.